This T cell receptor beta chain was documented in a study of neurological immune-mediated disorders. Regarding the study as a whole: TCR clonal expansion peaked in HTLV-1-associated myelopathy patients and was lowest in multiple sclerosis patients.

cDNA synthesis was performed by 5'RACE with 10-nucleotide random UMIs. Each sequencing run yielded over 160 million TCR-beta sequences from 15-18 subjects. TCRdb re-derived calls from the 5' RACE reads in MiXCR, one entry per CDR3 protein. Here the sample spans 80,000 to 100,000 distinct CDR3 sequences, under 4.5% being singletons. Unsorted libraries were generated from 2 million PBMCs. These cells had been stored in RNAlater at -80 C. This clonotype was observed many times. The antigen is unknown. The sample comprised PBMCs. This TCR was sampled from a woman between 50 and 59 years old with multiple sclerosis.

The CDR3 spells CASSQISNQPQHF. The CDR3 DNA sequence: TGTGCCAGCAGCCAAATTAGCAATCAGCCCCAGCATTTT. The chain carries TRBV7-2 and TRBJ1-5; D remains ambiguous. V was cut by 5 bases and J by 0 bases, with 5 bases left in between. Per the germline V gene, CDR1 is SGHTA and CDR2 is FQGNSA. The CDR3 loop spans 13 amino acids.